This TCR beta chain came from a study of CD8+CD57+ T cells in acquired aplastic anemia. Study-level information: Yields of DNA that came from sorted CD4+ and CD8+ cells averaged roughly 3.3 ug. Average CD4+ read depth in healthy donors was around 9.9 million reads. Findings and caveats of the study: Shared by patients and controls, 25 to 30 CD8+ CDR3s were abundant in patients. Patients were compared with controls for CD8+ Simpson's diversity, and no significant difference emerged.

This clonotype was recorded once. Its specificity is unknown. CDR3 length equals 15 residues. Germline CDR1 and CDR2: SNHLY and FYNNEI. V gave up 1 base and J gave up 6 bases, with 15 bases separating them. Genomic DNA provided the template from which TCR beta VDJ and CDR3 profiles were obtained. TCRdb recomputed calls from the reads with MiXCR, one row per CDR3 protein. The profile shows 110,000 or so distinct CDR3 sequences, around half of them singletons. The clonotype comes from a human donor in good health, serving as a control. Material for sequencing was sorted CD4+, CD8+, or CD8+CD57+ T cells (not recorded which) from PBMCs. V gene TRBV2 combines with J gene TRBJ2-5; TRBD2 is a possible D gene (6 bases). The CDR3 region has the DNA TGTGCCAGCAGTGAAGGTCTAGCGAAGAGCCAGACCCAGTACTTC. The encoded protein is CASSEGLAKSQTQYF.